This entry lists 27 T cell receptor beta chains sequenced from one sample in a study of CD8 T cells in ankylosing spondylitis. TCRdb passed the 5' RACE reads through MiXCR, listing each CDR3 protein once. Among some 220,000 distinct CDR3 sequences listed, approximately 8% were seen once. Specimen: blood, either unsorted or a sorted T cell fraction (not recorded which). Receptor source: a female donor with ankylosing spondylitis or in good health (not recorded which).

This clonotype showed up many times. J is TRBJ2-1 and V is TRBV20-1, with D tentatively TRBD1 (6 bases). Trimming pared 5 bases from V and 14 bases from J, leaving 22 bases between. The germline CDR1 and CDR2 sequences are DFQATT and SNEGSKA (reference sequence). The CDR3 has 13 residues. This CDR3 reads CSAEKGDGDGEFF. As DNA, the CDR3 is TGCAGTGCTGAGAAGGGGGACGGCGATGGGGAGTTCTTC.

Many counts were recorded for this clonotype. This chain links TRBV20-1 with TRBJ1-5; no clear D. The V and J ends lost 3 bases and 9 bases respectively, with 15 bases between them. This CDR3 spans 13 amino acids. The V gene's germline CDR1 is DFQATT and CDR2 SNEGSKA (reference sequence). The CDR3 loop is CSARARGLGPQHF. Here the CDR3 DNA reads TGCAGTGCTAGGGCTCGGGGATTGGGGCCCCAGCATTTT.

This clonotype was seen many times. CDR3 DNA: TGTGCCAGCTCACCACCTGAAGGAATATACAATGAGCAGTTCTTC. It codes for CASSPPEGIYNEQFF. The V gene is TRBV18, the J gene TRBJ2-1; unclear D gene. Trimming took 0 bases from V and 4 from J, leaving 10 bases between them. CDR1 KGHSH and CDR2 LQKENI come from the germline V gene. This CDR3 spans 15 amino acids.

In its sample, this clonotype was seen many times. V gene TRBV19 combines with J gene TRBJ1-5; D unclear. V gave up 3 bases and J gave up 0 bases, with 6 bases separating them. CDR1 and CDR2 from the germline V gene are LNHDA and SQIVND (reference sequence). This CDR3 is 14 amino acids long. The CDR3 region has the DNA TGTGCCAGTAGTATTACGGATAGCAATCAGCCCCAGCATTTT. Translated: CASSITDSNQPQHF.

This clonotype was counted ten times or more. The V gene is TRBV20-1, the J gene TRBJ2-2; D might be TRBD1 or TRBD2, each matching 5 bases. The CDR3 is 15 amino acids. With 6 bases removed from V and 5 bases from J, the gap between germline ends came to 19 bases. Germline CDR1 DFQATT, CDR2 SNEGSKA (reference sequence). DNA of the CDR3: TGCAGTGCCCGAAGCCGGGGCGGTAGGACCGGGGAGCTGTTTTTT. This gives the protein CSARSRGGRTGELFF.

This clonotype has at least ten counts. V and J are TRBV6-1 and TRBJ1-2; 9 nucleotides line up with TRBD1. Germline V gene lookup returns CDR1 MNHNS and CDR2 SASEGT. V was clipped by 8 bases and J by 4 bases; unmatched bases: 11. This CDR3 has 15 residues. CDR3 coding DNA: TGTGCCAGCCGAGAGAGACAGGGGGTTCCCTATGGCTACACCTTC. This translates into CASRERQGVPYGYTF.

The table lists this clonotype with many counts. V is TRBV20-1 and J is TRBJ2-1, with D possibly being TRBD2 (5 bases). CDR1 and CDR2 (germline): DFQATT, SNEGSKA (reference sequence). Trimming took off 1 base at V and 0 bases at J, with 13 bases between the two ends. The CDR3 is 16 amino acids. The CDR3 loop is CSARALSASSYNEQFF. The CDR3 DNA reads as TGCAGTGCTAGAGCACTTAGCGCTAGCTCCTACAATGAGCAGTTCTTC.

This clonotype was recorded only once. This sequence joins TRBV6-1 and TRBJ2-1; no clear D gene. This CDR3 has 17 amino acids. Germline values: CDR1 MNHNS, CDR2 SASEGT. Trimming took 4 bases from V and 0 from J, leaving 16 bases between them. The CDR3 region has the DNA TGTGCCAGCAGTGGTAGTTTTCCCCGGAGCTCCTACAATGAGCAGTTCTTC. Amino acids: CASSGSFPRSSYNEQFF.

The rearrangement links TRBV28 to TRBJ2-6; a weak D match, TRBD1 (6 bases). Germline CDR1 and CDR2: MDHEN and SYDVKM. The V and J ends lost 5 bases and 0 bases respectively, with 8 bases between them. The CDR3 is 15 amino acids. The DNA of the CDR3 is TGTGCCAGCAGTCCGGACAGCTCTGGGGCCAACGTCCTGACTTTC. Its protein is CASSPDSSGANVLTF.

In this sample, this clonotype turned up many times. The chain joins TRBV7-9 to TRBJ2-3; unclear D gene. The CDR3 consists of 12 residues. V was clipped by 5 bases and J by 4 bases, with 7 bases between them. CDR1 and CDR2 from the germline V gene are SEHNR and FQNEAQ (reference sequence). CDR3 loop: CASSIGPDTQYF. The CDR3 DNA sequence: TGTGCCAGCAGCATAGGGCCAGATACGCAGTATTTT. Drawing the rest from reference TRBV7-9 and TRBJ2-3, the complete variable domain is DTGVSQNPRHKITKRGQNVTFRCDPISEHNRLYWYRQTLGQGPEFLTYFQNEAQLEKSRLLSDRFSAERPKGSFSTLEIQRTEQGDSAMYLCASSIGPDTQYFGPGTRLTVL.

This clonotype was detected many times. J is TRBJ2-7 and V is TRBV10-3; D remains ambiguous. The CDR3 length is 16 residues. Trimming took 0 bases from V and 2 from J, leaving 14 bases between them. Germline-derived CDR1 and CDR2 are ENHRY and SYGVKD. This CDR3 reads CAISESLSPGPYEQYF. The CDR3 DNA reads TGTGCCATCAGTGAGTCGTTGTCCCCCGGTCCCTACGAGCAGTACTTC.

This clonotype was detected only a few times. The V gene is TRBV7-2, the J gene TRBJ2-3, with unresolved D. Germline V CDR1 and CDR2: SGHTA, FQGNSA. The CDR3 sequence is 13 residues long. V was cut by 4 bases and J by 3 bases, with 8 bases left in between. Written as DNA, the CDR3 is TGTGCCAGCAGCTACACCCCGACAGATACGCAGTATTTT. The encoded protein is CASSYTPTDTQYF. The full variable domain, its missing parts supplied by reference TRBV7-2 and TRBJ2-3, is GAGVSQSPSNKVTEKGKDVELRCDPISGHTALYWYRQSLGQGLEFLIYFQGNSAPDKSGLPSDRFSAERTGGSVSTLTIQRTQQEDSAVYLCASSYTPTDTQYFGPGTRLTVL.

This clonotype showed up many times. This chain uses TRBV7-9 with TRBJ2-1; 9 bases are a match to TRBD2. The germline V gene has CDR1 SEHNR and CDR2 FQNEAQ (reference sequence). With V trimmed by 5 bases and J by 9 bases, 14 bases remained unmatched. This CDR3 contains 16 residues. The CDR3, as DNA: TGTGCCAGCAGCCCCTCTTGGGGCGGGAGGGCCGGTGAGCAGTTCTTC. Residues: CASSPSWGGRAGEQFF. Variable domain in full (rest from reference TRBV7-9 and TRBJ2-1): DTGVSQNPRHKITKRGQNVTFRCDPISEHNRLYWYRQTLGQGPEFLTYFQNEAQLEKSRLLSDRFSAERPKGSFSTLEIQRTEQGDSAMYLCASSPSWGGRAGEQFFGPGTRLTVL.

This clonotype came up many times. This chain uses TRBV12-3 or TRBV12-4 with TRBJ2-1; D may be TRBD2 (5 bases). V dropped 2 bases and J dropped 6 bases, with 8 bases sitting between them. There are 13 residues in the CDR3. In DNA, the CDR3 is TGTGCCAGCAGTTTATCGACTATCAATGAGCAGTTCTTC. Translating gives CASSLSTINEQFF.

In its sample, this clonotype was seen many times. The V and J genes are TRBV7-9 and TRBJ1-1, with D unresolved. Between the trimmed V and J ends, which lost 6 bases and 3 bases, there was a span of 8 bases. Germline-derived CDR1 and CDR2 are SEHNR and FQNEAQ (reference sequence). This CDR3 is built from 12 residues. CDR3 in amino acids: CASRPVDTEAFF. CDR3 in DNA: TGTGCCAGCAGACCAGTCGACACTGAAGCTTTCTTT.

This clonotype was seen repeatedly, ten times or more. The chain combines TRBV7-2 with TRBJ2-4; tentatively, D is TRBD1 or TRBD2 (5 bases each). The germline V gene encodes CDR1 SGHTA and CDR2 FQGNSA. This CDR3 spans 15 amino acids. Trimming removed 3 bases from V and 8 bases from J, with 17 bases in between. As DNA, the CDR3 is TGTGCCAGCAGCTTCCAGAAGGGGCGGGCGGACATTCAGTACTTC. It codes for CASSFQKGRADIQYF.

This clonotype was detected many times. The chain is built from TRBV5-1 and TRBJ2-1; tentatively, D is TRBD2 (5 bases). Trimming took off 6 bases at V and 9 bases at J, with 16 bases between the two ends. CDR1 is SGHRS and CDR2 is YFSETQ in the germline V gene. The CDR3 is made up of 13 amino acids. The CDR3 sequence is CASNLGSRGEQFF. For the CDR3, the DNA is TGCGCCAGCAACCTTGGTAGCCGGGGTGAGCAGTTCTTC.

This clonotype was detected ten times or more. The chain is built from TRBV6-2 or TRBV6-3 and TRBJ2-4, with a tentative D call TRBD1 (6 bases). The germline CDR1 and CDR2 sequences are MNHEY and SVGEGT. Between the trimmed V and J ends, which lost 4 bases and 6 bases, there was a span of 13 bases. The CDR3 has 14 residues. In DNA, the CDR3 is TGTGCCAGCAGTTCTTCCGGGACACTAAACATTCAGTACTTC. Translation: CASSSSGTLNIQYF.

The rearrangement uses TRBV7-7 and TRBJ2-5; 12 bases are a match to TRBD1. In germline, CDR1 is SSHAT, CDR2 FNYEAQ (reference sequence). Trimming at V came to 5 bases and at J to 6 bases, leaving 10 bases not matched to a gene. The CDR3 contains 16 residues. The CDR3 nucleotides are TGTGCCAGCAGCCCCAGCGGGACAGGGGGCGCGAAGACCCAGTACTTC. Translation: CASSPSGTGGAKTQYF.

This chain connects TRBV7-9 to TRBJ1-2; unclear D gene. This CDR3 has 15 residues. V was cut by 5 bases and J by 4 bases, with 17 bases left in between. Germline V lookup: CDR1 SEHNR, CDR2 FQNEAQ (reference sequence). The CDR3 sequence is CASSIPESSGYGYTF. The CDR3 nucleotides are TGTGCCAGCAGCATCCCCGAGTCCTCAGGCTATGGCTACACCTTC.

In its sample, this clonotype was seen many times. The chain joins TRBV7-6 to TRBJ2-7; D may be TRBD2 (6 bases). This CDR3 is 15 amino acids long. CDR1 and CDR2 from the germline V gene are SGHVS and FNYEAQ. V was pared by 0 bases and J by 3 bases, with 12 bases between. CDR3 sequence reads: CASSLALAEGYEQYF. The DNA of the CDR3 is TGTGCCAGCAGCTTAGCACTGGCGGAGGGCTACGAGCAGTACTTC.

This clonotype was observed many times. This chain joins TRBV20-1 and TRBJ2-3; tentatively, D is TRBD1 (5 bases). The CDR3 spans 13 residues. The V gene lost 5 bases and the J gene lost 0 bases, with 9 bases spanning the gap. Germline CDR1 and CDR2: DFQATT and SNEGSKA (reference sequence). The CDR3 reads CSALGASTDTQYF. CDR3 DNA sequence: TGCAGTGCTTTAGGGGCGAGCACAGATACGCAGTATTTT.

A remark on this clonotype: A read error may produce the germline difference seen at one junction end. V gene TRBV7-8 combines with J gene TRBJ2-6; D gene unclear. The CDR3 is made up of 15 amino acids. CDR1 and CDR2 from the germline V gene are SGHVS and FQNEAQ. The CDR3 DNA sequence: TGTGTCAGCAGCTCTCCGGGCTCTGGGGTCAACGTCCTGACTTTC. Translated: CVSSSPGSGVNVLTF.

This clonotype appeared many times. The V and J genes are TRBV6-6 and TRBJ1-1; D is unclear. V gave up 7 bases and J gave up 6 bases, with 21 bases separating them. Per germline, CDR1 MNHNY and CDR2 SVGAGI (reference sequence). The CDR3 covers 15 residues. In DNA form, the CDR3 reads TGTGCCAGCACCTTCCGGACCGCCCCCGCCCCTGAAGCTTTCTTT. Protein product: CASTFRTAPAPEAFF.

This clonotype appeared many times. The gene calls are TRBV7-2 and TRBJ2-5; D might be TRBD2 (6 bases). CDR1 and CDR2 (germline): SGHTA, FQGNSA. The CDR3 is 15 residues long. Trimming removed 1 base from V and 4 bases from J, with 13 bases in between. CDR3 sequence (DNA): TGTGCCAGCAGCTTAGGGTCCTTCGGGAGAGAGACCCAGTACTTC. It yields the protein CASSLGSFGRETQYF.

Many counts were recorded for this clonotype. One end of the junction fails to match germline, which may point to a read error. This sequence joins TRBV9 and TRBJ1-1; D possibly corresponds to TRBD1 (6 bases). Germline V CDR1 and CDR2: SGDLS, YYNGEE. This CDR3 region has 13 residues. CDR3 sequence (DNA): TGTGCCAGCAGCGATCTCGGGGGGGGGCCCTTTATCTTT. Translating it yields CASSDLGGGPFIF.

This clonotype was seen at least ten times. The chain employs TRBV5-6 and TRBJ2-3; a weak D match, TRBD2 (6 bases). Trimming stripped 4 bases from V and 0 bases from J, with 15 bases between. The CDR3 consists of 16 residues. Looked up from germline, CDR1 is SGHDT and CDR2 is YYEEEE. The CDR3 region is CASSPAGAGSTDTQYF. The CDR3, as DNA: TGTGCCAGCAGCCCCGCTGGGGCGGGAAGCACAGATACGCAGTATTTT.